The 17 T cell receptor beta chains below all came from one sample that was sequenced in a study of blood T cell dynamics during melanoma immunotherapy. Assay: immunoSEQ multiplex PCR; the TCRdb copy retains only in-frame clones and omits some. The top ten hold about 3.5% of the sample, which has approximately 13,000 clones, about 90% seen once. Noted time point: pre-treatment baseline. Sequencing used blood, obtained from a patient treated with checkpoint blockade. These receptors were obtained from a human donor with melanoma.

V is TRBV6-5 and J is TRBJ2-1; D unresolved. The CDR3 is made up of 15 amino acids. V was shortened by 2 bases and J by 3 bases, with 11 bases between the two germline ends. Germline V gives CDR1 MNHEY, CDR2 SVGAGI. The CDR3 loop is CASSYGGVGYNEQFF. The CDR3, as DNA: TGTGCCAGCAGTTACGGTGGGGTGGGCTACAATGAGCAGTTCTTC.

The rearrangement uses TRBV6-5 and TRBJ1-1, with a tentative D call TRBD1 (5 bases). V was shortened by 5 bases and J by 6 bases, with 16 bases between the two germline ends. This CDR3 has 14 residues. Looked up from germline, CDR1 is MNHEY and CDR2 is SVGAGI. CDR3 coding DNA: TGTGCCAGCAGTCCGGGTAGCCAGGGCGCTGAAGCTTTCTTT. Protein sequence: CASSPGSQGAEAFF.

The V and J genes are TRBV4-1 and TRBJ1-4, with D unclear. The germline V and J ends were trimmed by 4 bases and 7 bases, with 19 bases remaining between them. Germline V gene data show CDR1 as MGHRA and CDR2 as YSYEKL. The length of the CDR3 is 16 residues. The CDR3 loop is CASSRSLGVLFEKLFF. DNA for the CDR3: TGCGCCAGCAGCCGATCCCTCGGGGTTCTTTTTGAAAAACTGTTTTTT.

In nucleotides, the CDR3 is TGTGCCACGGTTAATGTTAATTCACCCCTCCACTTT. Translation: CATVNVNSPLHF. This chain connects TRBV6-6 to TRBJ1-6, with D unresolved. The CDR3 has 12 amino acids. CDR1 is MNHNY, CDR2 SVGAGI, per germline (reference sequence). The germline V and J ends were trimmed by 10 bases and 6 bases, with 10 bases remaining between them.

This chain's CDR3 is CASSLDLLGEQYF. CDR3 DNA: TGCGCCAGCAGCTTGGACCTCTTAGGGGAGCAGTACTTC. The rearrangement uses TRBV5-1 and TRBJ2-7; no reliable D call. Per germline, CDR1 SGHRS and CDR2 YFSETQ. Trimming took 0 bases from V and 7 from J, leaving 11 bases between them. The CDR3 totals 13 residues.

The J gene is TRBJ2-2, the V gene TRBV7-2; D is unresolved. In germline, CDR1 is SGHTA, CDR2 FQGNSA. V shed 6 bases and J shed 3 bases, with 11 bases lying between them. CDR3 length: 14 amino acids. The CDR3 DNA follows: TGTGCCAGCAGTCTTCAGAGGTACACCGGGGAGCTGTTTTTT. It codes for CASSLQRYTGELFF. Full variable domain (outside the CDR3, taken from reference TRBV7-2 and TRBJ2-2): GAGVSQSPSNKVTEKGKDVELRCDPISGHTALYWYRQSLGQGLEFLIYFQGNSAPDKSGLPSDRFSAERTGGSVSTLTIQRTQQEDSAVYLCASSLQRYTGELFFGEGSRLTVL.

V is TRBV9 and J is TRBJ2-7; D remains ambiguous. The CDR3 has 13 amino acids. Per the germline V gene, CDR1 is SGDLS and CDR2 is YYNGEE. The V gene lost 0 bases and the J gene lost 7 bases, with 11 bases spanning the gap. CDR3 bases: TGTGCCAGCAGCGTAGGAGTAACGCTGGAGCAGTACTTC. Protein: CASSVGVTLEQYF.

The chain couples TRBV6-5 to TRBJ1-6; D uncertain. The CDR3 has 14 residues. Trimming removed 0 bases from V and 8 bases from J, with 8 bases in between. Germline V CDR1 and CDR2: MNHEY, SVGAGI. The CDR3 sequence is CASSYSRVYSPLHF. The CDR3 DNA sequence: TGTGCCAGCAGTTACTCAAGGGTTTATTCACCCCTCCACTTT.

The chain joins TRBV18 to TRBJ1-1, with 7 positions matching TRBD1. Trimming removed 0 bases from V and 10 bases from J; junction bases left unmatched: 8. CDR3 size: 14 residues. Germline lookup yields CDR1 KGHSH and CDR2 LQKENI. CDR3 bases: TGTGCCAGCTCACCACCGATACAGGGGTCGGGAGCTTTCTTT. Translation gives CASSPPIQGSGAFF.

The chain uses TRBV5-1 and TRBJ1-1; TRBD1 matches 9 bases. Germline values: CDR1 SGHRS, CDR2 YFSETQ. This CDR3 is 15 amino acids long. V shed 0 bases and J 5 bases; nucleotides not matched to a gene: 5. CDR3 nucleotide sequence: TGCGCCAGCAGCTTGGTAGGGACAGGGAGTACTGAAGCTTTCTTT. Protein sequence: CASSLVGTGSTEAFF.

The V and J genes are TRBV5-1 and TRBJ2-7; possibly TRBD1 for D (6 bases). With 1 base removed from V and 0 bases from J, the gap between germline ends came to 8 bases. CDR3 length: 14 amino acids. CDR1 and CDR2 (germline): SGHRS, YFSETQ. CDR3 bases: TGCGCCAGCAGCTTGAGACAGGACTCCTACGAGCAGTACTTC. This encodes CASSLRQDSYEQYF.

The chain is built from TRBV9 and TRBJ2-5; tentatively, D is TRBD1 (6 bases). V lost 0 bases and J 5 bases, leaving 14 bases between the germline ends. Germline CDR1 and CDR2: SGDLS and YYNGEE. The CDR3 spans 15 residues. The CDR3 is CASSVATGMKETQYF. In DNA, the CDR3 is TGTGCCAGCAGCGTAGCTACAGGGATGAAGGAGACCCAGTACTTC.

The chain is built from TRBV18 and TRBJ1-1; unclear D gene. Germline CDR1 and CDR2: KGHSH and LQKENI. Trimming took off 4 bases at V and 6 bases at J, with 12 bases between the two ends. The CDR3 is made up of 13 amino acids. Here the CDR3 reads CASSLLEGAEAFF. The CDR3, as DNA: TGTGCCAGCTCACTCCTGGAGGGAGCTGAAGCTTTCTTT. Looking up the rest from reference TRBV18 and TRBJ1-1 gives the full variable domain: NAGVMQNPRHLVRRRGQEARLRCSPMKGHSHVYWYRQLPEEGLKFMVYLQKENIIDESGMPKERFSAEFPKEGPSILRIQQVVRGDSAAYFCASSLLEGAEAFFGQGTRLTVV.

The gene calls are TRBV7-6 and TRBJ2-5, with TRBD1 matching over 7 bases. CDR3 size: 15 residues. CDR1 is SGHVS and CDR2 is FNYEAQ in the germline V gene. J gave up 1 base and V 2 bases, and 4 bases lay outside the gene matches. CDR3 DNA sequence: TGTGCCAGCAGCTTAAACAGGGGACCCCAAGAGACCCAGTACTTC. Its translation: CASSLNRGPQETQYF. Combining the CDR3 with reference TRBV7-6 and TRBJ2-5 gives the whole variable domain GAGVSQSPRYKVTKRGQDVALRCDPISGHVSLYWYRQALGQGPEFLTYFNYEAQQDKSGLPNDRFSAERPEGSISTLTIQRTEQRDSAMYRCASSLNRGPQETQYFGPGTRLLVL.

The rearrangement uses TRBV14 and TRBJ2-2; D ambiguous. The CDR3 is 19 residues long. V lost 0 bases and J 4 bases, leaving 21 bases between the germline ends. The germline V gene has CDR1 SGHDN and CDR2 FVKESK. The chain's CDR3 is CASSQEWVAAAFGTGELFF. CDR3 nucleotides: TGTGCCAGCAGCCAAGAATGGGTCGCTGCAGCGTTTGGCACCGGGGAGCTGTTTTTT.

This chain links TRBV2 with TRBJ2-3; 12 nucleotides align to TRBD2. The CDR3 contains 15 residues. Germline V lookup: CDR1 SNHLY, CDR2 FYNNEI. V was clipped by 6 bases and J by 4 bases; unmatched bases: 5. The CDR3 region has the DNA TGTGCCAGCAGCCGGGGACTAGCGGGCCCAGATACGCAGTATTTT. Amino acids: CASSRGLAGPDTQYF.

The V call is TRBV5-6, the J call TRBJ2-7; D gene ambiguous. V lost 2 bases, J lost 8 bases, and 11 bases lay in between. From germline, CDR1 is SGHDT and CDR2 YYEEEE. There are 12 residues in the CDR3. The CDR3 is CASSFDTEKQYF. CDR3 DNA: TGTGCCAGCAGCTTTGACACGGAAAAGCAGTACTTC.